This TCR beta chain originates from a study of T cells after yellow fever vaccination. Germline-derived CDR1 and CDR2 are MDHEN and SYDVKM. The V and J ends lost 1 base and 7 bases respectively, with 5 bases between them. The CDR3 extends over 12 amino acids. One entry per CDR3 protein results from TCRdb running MiXCR on the 5' RACE reads. The sample has about 320,000 distinct CDR3 sequences; around 10% are singletons. This clonotype was picked up a small number of times. Its antigen is still unknown. Whole-study findings and limits: Among primary-vaccination clones, most reappeared after the booster, at just under 98% for CD4 and about 90% for CD8.

The TCR sequence derives from a man between 18 and 35 years old who received the YFV17D yellow fever vaccine. The chain employs TRBV28 and TRBJ2-1; no clear D gene. This specimen was CD4+ T cells sorted from PBMCs, taken 45 days after the yellow fever booster vaccination. The CDR3 sequence is CASSLYVNEQFF. The CDR3 DNA follows: TGTGCCAGCAGTTTATACGTTAATGAGCAGTTCTTC.